This record covers a single T cell receptor beta chain. Antigen: not known. Trimming at V came to 10 bases and at J to 3 bases, leaving 23 bases not matched to a gene. Germline CDR1 is SNHLY and CDR2 is FYNNEI. The CDR3 covers 19 residues. The record originates from a study of post-analysis software for immune sequencing data. Across the study: Both relapsing-remitting and secondary progressive multiple sclerosis featured among the disease courses, as did progressive-relapsing multiple sclerosis.

Points from the study as a whole: The F measure placed samples prepared in the same batch into strongly shared clusters. Patients carried several TRBV segments more frequently than controls did, and TRBV5-6, TRBV5-1 and TRBV20-1 were among them. Controls showed significantly higher normalized Chao1 diversity than did multiple sclerosis patients.

Sequencing libraries made from TCR beta cDNA carried unique molecular identifiers. The T cell input of about 0.85 to 10 million gave a few hundred thousand cDNA molecules. A single record per CDR3 protein comes from TCRdb applying MiXCR to the PCR reads. The table records hundreds of thousands of distinct CDR3 sequences, roughly 29% of them present only once. The rearrangement joins TRBV2 to TRBJ2-7; 11 bases agree with TRBD2. The TCR originated in a girl between 10 and 17 years old with multiple sclerosis. Specimen: blood. CDR3 residues: CATLSGAGDSGRADYEQYF. The CDR3 DNA sequence: TGTGCCACCCTTTCGGGCGCCGGTGATAGCGGGAGGGCCGACTACGAGCAGTACTTC. The full variable domain, with the rest looked up from reference TRBV2 and TRBJ2-7, is EPEVTQTPSHQVTQMGQEVILRCVPISNHLYFYWYRQILGQKVEFLVSFYNNEISEKSEIFDDQFSVERPDGSNFTLKIRSTKLEDSAMYFCATLSGAGDSGRADYEQYFGPGTRLTVT.